These T cell receptor beta chains were read from a single sample in a study of identical twins. Via MiXCR, TCRdb re-called the 5' RACE reads, giving one row per CDR3 protein. This sample has 450,000 to 600,000 distinct CDR3 sequences; about a fifth occur once, and the top ten carry about 0.5%. These data also formed part of another study, on yellow fever vaccine responses in identical twins.

Sequenced sample: CD4+ T cells sorted from blood. Receptors were obtained from a woman under 30 in good health. Each CDR3 is given with its conserved first and last residue. D genes are given only for firm matches. Expanded clones are given a class, and other clones once, few, many or no size at all.

.	TRBJ2-3	TRBV3-1	few	TGTGCCAGCAGCCAAATACAGGGTGAGGCAGATACGCAGTATTTT	CASSQIQGEADTQYF
.	TRBJ2-2	TRBV19	.	TGTGCCAGTATGAGGACCGGGAACACCGGGGAGCTGTTTTTT	CASMRTGNTGELFF
TRBD1	TRBJ2-7	TRBV5-1	.	TGCGCCAGCAGCTTGGTTGACAGGGGGACCTACGAGCAGTACTTC	CASSLVDRGTYEQYF
.	TRBJ1-1	TRBV10-3	many	TGTGCCACCAACAAAGGGGTCCAGAACACTGAAGCTTTCTTT	CATNKGVQNTEAFF
.	TRBJ2-7	TRBV12-3/TRBV12-4	many	TGTGCCAGCAGTTTAAGTGGGGGGCACTACGAGCAGTACTTC	CASSLSGGHYEQYF
TRBD1	TRBJ2-2	TRBV20-1	.	TGCAGTGCCAGGGACAGGGGGATGGGCGGGGAGCTGTTTTTT	CSARDRGMGGELFF
.	TRBJ2-3	TRBV3-1	.	TGTGCCAGCAGCCAAGTCGAGGGTTCGGATACGCAGTATTTT	CASSQVEGSDTQYF
TRBD2	TRBJ2-1	TRBV20-1	.	TGCAGTGCTAGCGCCGGCAGGGAGGGCACGGGCAATGAGCAGTTCTTC	CSASAGREGTGNEQFF
.	TRBJ1-2	TRBV12-3/TRBV12-4	few	TGTGCCAGCAGTACGGACTGGTCTAACTATGGCTACACCTTC	CASSTDWSNYGYTF
.	TRBJ1-4	TRBV12-3/TRBV12-4	many	TGTGCCAGCAGTCGACTAGAGAATGAAAAACTGTTTTTT	CASSRLENEKLFF
.	TRBJ2-5	TRBV18	.	TGTGCCAGCTCACTCCTAGGACCATCCGACAGGCGTTCTTCGGGGACCCAGTACTTC	CASSLLGPSDRRSSGTQYF